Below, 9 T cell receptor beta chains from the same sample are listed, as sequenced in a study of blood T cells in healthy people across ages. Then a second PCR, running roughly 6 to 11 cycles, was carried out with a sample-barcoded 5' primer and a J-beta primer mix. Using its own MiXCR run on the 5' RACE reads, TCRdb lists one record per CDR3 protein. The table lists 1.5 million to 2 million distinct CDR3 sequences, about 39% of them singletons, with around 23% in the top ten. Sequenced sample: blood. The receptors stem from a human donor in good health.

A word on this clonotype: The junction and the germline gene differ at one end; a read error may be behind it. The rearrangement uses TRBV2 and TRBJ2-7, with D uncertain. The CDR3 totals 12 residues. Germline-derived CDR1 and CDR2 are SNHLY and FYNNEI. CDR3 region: CACSEALYEQYF. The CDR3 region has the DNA TGTGCCTGCAGTGAGGCCCTATACGAGCAGTACTTC.

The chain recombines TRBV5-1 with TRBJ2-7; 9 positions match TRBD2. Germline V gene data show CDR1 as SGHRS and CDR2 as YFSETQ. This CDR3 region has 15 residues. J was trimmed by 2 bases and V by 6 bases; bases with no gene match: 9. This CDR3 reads CASNSSGTIPYEQYF. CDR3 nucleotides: TGCGCCAGCAACTCTAGCGGGACAATTCCCTACGAGCAGTACTTC.

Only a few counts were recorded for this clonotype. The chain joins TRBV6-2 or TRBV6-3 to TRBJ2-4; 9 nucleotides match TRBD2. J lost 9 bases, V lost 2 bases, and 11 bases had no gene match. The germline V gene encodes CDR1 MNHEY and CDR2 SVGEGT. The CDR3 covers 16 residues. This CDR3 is CASSYRASGAVAIQYF. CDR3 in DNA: TGTGCCAGCAGTTACCGAGCTAGCGGGGCGGTCGCCATTCAGTACTTC.

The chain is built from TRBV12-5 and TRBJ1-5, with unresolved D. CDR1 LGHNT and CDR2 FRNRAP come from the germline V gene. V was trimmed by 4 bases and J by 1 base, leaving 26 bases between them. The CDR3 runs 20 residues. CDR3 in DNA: TGTGCTAGTGGTTCTTTAATCTGGGCGGCTGACGGCGGAAGCAATCAGCCCCAGCATTTT. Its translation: CASGSLIWAADGGSNQPQHF.

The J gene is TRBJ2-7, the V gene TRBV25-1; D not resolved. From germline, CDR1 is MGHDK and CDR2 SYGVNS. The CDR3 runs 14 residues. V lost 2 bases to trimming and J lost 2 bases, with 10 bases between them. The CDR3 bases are TGTGCCAGCAGTGAACGAAGGTTTCCCTACGAGCAGTACTTC. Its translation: CASSERRFPYEQYF.

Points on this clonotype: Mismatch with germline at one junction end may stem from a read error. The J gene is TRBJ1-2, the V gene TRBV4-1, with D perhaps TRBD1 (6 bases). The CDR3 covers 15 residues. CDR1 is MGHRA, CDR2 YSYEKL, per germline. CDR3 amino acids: CASSYSRTDLYDYTF. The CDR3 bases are TGCGCCAGCAGCTACAGCCGGACAGACCTCTATGACTACACCTTC.

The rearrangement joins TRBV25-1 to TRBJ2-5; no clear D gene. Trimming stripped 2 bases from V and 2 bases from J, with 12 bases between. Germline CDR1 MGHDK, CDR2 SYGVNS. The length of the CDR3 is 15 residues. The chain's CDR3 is CASSEEGVGQETQYF. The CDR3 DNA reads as TGTGCCAGCAGTGAAGAAGGCGTAGGGCAAGAGACCCAGTACTTC. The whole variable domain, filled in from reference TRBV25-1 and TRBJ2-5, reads EADIYQTPRYLVIGTGKKITLECSQTMGHDKMYWYQQDPGMELHLIHYSYGVNSTEKGDLSSESTVSRIRTEHFPLTLESARPSHTSQYLCASSEEGVGQETQYFGPGTRLLVL.

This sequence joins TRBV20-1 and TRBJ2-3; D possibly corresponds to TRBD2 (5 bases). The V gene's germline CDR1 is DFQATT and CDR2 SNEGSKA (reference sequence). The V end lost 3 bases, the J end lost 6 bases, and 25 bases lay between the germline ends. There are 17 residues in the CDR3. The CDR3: CSARGSRGGWIPDTQYF. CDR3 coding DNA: TGCAGTGCTAGGGGGTCCCGAGGAGGTTGGATACCGGATACGCAGTATTTT.

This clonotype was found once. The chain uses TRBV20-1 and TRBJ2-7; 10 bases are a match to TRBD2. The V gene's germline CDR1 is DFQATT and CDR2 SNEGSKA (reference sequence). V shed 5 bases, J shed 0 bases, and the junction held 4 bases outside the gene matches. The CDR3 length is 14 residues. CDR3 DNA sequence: TGCAGTGCTCCTAGCGGGGGAATCTCCTACGAGCAGTACTTC. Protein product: CSAPSGGISYEQYF.